These 19 T cell receptor beta chains came from one sample sequenced in a study of blood T cell repertoires in COVID-19. Data came from immunoSEQ multiplex PCR; TCRdb stores just in-frame clones and leaves some out. The data hold 150,000 to 200,000 clones, with more than 85% observed a single time. The sample comprised PBMCs or T cells enriched from blood (not recorded which). The receptor set was obtained from a human donor with acute COVID-19. The donor label of this sample is uncertain.

This clone was counted a single time. V usage is TRBV7-2 and J usage is TRBJ2-1; 9 nucleotides match TRBD1. From germline, CDR1 is SGHTA and CDR2 FQGNSA. The CDR3 runs to 14 residues. The V segment lost 5 bases and the J segment 7 bases; nucleotides outside the gene matches: 6. CDR3 coding DNA: TGTGCCAGCAGCGGACAGGGGATGAGTAATGAGCAGTTCTTC. It codes for CASSGQGMSNEQFF.

This clone was seen a handful of times. The chain joins TRBV10-1 to TRBJ1-5; D gene uncertain. The germline gives CDR1 WNHNN, CDR2 SYGVQD (reference sequence). This CDR3 has 12 amino acids. Between the trimmed V and J ends, which lost 3 bases and 5 bases, there was a span of 5 bases. Written as DNA, the CDR3 is TGCGCCAGCAGTGACCCTCATCAGCCCCAGCATTTT. As protein: CASSDPHQPQHF.

V and J are TRBV2 and TRBJ1-2; TRBD1 matches 8 bases. J lost 5 bases, V lost 6 bases, and 8 bases had no gene match. This CDR3 region has 14 residues. Germline assignment: CDR1 SNHLY and CDR2 FYNNEI. The DNA for the CDR3 is TGTGCCAGCAGCCACGGTGGACAGGGTTATGGCTACACCTTC. Translation gives CASSHGGQGYGYTF.

J is TRBJ2-7 and V is TRBV6-2 or TRBV6-3; the D gene is possibly TRBD2 (6 bases). V was shortened by 5 bases and J by 1 base, with 12 bases between the two germline ends. In germline, CDR1 is MNHEY, CDR2 SVGEGT. The CDR3 covers 14 residues. The CDR3 region has the DNA TGTGCCAGCAGTCGCGGGACGGGATCCTACGAGCAGTACTTC. This encodes CASSRGTGSYEQYF.

The chain uses TRBV2 and TRBJ2-3, with 12 bases fitting TRBD2. Per germline, CDR1 SNHLY and CDR2 FYNNEI. The CDR3 is 15 residues long. The V gene end was trimmed by 8 bases and the J gene end by 2 bases; junction bases not matched to a gene: 5. As DNA, the CDR3 is TGTGCCAGCCGCAGACTAGCGGGGGACACAGATACGCAGTATTTT. Protein: CASRRLAGDTDTQYF.

The chain is built from TRBV20-1 and TRBJ1-6; 12 nucleotides align to TRBD1. V shed 3 bases and J 11 bases; nucleotides not matched to a gene: 11. CDR1 is DFQATT and CDR2 is SNEGSKA in the germline V gene (reference sequence). The CDR3 runs to 16 residues. The CDR3 nucleotides read TGCAGTGCTAGTTCGGGACAGGGGGCCATACGGGCACCCCTCCACTTT. This translates into CSASSGQGAIRAPLHF.

V usage is TRBV7-2 and J usage is TRBJ1-2, with D perhaps TRBD1 (6 bases). Trimming cost V 4 bases and J 7 bases, with 19 bases left between them. The CDR3 consists of 15 residues. Per the germline V gene, CDR1 is SGHTA and CDR2 is FQGNSA. The CDR3 DNA sequence: TGTGCCAGCAGCTCCAGGACAGAGCGTAGTCTTGGCTACACCTTC. This translates into CASSSRTERSLGYTF.

This chain links TRBV7-9 with TRBJ1-6; no clear D. Germline CDR1 and CDR2: SEHNR and FQNEAQ (reference sequence). The CDR3 sequence is 15 residues long. V was trimmed by 1 base and J by 10 bases, leaving 14 bases between them. The CDR3 sequence: CASSLVKGAESPLHF. The CDR3 DNA reads TGTGCCAGCAGCTTAGTCAAAGGAGCGGAGTCACCCCTCCACTTT.

The chain joins TRBV2 to TRBJ2-5; D uncertain. Trimming pared 7 bases from V and 0 bases from J, leaving 9 bases between. The CDR3 contains 13 residues. Germline V gives CDR1 SNHLY, CDR2 FYNNEI. The CDR3 DNA reads TGTGCCAGCACCCCGGGTTACCAAGAGACCCAGTACTTC. Translated: CASTPGYQETQYF.

The CDR3 coding sequence is TGTGCCAGCAGCCCCCCCGGGACTGAAGCTTTCTTT. Translating gives CASSPPGTEAFF. The V call is TRBV3-1 (or the pseudogene TRBV3-2), the J call TRBJ1-1; D remains ambiguous. Germline V gene sequence: CDR1 LGHDT, CDR2 YNNKEL (reference sequence). The V end lost 4 bases, the J end lost 5 bases, and 8 bases lay between the germline ends. The CDR3 is 12 amino acids.

V is TRBV5-1 and J is TRBJ2-2, with a tentative D call TRBD1 (7 bases). The CDR3 sequence is 17 residues long. Germline CDR1 reads SGHRS; CDR2 reads YFSETQ. V dropped 5 bases and J dropped 0 bases, with 17 bases sitting between them. The CDR3 region is CASSSRGQFANTGELFF. CDR3 bases: TGCGCCAGCAGTTCGCGGGGACAGTTCGCGAACACCGGGGAGCTGTTTTTT.

The genes are TRBV5-6 and TRBJ1-2; 9 bases are shared with TRBD1. The germline V gene has CDR1 SGHDT and CDR2 YYEEEE. V was clipped by 6 bases and J by 8 bases; unmatched bases: 11. The CDR3 runs to 14 residues. CDR3 DNA: TGTGCCAGCACCGCTCCGGGACAGGGCTACGGCTACACCTTC. This translates into CASTAPGQGYGYTF.

This chain uses TRBV7-3 with TRBJ2-2; D call uncertain. The CDR3 is 12 residues long. The V end was cut by 5 bases, the J end by 6 bases, with 7 bases between. Germline lookup yields CDR1 SGHTA and CDR2 FQGTGA. The CDR3 sequence is CASSPRAGELFF. CDR3 nucleotide sequence: TGTGCCAGCAGCCCCCGCGCCGGGGAGCTGTTTTTT. Full variable domain (rest looked up from reference TRBV7-3 and TRBJ2-2): GAGVSQTPSNKVTEKGKYVELRCDPISGHTALYWYRQSLGQGPEFLIYFQGTGAADDSGLPNDRFFAVRPEGSVSTLKIQRTERGDSAVYLCASSPRAGELFFGEGSRLTVL.

This clone was counted between two and nine times. This chain links TRBV21-1 with TRBJ2-2; the table assigns TRBD2, which was not confirmed against the DNA. TRBV21-1 is tagged as a pseudogene. The length of the CDR3 is 20 residues. CDR3 nucleotide sequence: TGTGCCAGCAGCCTTAACCCGAGAGCGAAGCTAGCGGTTAACACCGGGGAGCTGTTTTTT. It is translated as CASSLNPRAKLAVNTGELFF.

The chain is built from TRBV7-9 and TRBJ2-3, with a possible D match to TRBD1 (5 bases). Trimming left V 3 bases short and J 2 bases short, with 18 bases between. This CDR3 is built from 17 residues. Germline CDR1 reads SEHNR; CDR2 reads FQNEAQ (reference sequence). CDR3 coding DNA: TGTGCCAGCAGCTTTAGACGCCTGGCAGGGAACACAGATACGCAGTATTTT. Amino acid sequence: CASSFRRLAGNTDTQYF.

CDR3 residues: CASSQEQGNQPQHF. The CDR3 DNA sequence: TGCGCCAGCAGCCAAGAACAGGGCAATCAGCCCCAGCATTTT. This chain uses TRBV4-3 with TRBJ1-5; D perhaps matches TRBD1 (5 bases). The CDR3 contains 14 residues. Trimming removed 0 bases from V and 2 bases from J, with 5 bases in between. CDR1 and CDR2 from the germline V gene are LGHNA and YSLEER.

The chain couples TRBV27 to TRBJ2-6; TRBD1 matches 7 bases. Germline V CDR1 and CDR2: MNHEY, SMNVEV (reference sequence). The ends lost 2 bases at V and 0 bases at J; junction bases unmatched: 10. This CDR3 region has 19 residues. DNA for the CDR3: TGTGCCAGCAGTTTAAGAGCGTCGGGACAGCACTCTGGGGCCAACGTCCTGACTTTC. This encodes CASSLRASGQHSGANVLTF.

The chain recombines TRBV19 with TRBJ2-2, with D perhaps matching TRBD2 (5 bases). The germline V and J ends were trimmed by 2 bases and 5 bases, with 15 bases remaining between them. This CDR3 spans 16 amino acids. The V gene's germline CDR1 is LNHDA and CDR2 SQIVND (reference sequence). The CDR3 region has the DNA TGTGCCAGTAGTATATGGACTTCGAGTGGGACCGGGGAGCTGTTTTTT. Its translation is CASSIWTSSGTGELFF.

The V call is TRBV10-3, the J call TRBJ2-1, with D perhaps matching TRBD2 (6 bases). The germline gives CDR1 ENHRY, CDR2 SYGVKD. Trimming took 3 bases from V and 4 from J, leaving 19 bases between them. The CDR3 has 17 amino acids. The CDR3 DNA reads as TGTGCCATCAGTGACGTCGTGGGGGGTAAGGGGTACAATGAGCAGTTCTTC. Amino acids: CAISDVVGGKGYNEQFF.